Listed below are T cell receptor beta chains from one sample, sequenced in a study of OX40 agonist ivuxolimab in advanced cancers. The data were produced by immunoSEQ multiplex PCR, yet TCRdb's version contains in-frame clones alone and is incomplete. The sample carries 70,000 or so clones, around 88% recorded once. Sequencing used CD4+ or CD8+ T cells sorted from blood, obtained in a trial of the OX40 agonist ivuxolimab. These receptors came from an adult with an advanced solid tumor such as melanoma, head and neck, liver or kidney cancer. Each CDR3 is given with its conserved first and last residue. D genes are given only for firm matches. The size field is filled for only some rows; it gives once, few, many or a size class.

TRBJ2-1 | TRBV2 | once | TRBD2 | TGTGCCTCCCAGGGACTAGCGCCCTACAATGAGCAGTTCTTC | CASQGLAPYNEQFF
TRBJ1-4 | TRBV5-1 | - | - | TGCGCCAGCAGCGGCGGGGACGGGACGGGGGATGAAAAACTGTTTTTT | CASSGGDGTGDEKLFF
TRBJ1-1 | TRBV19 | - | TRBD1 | TGTGCCAGTACCCGGCGGGGACAGGGGGCGTCGAACACTGAAGCTTTCTTT | CASTRRGQGASNTEAFF
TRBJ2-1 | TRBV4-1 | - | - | TGCGCCAGCAGCCAGGACAGTGGGGTTGAGCAGTTCTTC | CASSQDSGVEQFF
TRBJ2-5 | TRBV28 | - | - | TGTGCCAGCAGTGCCCCGGACTCCGGGGGAGGTGAGACCCAGTACTTC | CASSAPDSGGGETQYF
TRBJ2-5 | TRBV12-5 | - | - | TGTGCTAGTGGTGCCACCGGGGAGACCCAGTACTTC | CASGATGETQYF
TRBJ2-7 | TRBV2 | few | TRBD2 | TGTGCCAGCAGTCCTATAGCGGGAGCCATCTACGAGCAGTACTTC | CASSPIAGAIYEQYF
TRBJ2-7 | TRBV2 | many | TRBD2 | TGTGCCAGCAGTGAAGCGGGGGACTACCTTGGCGAGCAGTACTTC | CASSEAGDYLGEQYF
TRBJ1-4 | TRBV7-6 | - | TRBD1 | TGTGCCAGCAGTTCCGGGACAGGGGTAGAAAAACTGTTTTTT | CASSSGTGVEKLFF
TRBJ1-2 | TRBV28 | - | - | TGTGCCATCCGCAAGGGGGGCTATGGCTACACCTTC | CAIRKGGYGYTF
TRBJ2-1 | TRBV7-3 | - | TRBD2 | TGTGCCAGCAGCTTAGCTAGCGGGGCCGAGCAGTTCTTC | CASSLASGAEQFF
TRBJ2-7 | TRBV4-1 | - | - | TGCGCCAGCAGCCAGGGGGCGAGGTCCTACGAGCAGTACTTC | CASSQGARSYEQYF
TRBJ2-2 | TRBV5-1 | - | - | TGCGCCAACAGCTGGACGGGGGAAGGGGAGCTGTTTTTT | CANSWTGEGELFF
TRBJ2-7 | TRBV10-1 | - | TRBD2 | TGCGCCAGCAGTGCCACTAGCGGGAACCGCGAGCAGTACTTC | CASSATSGNREQYF
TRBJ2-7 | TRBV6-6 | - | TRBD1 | TGTGCCAGCAGTTACTCCGGGACAGGGGGCTACGAGCAGTACTTC | CASSYSGTGGYEQYF
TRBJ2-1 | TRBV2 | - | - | TGTGCCAGCAGTGAAGTATATGAGCAGTTCTTC | CASSEVYEQFF
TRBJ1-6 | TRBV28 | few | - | TGTGCCAGCAGTGGGTGGGGTTATAATTCACCCCTCCACTTT | CASSGWGYNSPLHF
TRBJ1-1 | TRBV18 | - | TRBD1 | TGTGCCAGCTCTCCGGAGACAGGGGGGTCCACTGAAGCTTTCTTT | CASSPETGGSTEAFF
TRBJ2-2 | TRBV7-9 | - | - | TGTGCCAGCAGCTTACGGATGAACACGAACACCGGGGAGCTGTTTTTT | CASSLRMNTNTGELFF
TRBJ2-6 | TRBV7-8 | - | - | TGTGCCAGCAGCCCATCCCTAGCGAACGGGGCCAACGTCCTGACTTTC | CASSPSLANGANVLTF
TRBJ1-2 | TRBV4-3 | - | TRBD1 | TGCGCCAGCAGCCAGGGGACAGCTAACTATGGCTACACCTTC | CASSQGTANYGYTF
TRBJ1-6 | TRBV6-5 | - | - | TGTGCCAGTTCCCGTGGGACGCTTGATTCACCCCTCCACTTT | CASSRGTLDSPLHF
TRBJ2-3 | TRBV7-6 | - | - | TGTGCCAGCAGCTTAGACAGGGTGGATACGCAGTATTTT | CASSLDRVDTQYF
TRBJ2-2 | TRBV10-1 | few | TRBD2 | TGCGCCAGCAGACCCGGGAGGGCGACCGGGGAGCTGTTTTTT | CASRPGRATGELFF
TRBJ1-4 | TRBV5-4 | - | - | TGTGCCAGCAGCTTTCGGGATTCTAATGAAAAACTGTTTTTT | CASSFRDSNEKLFF
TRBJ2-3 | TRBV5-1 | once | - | TGCGCCAGCAGCTTATCCAGTTCAGATACGCAGTATTTT | CASSLSSSDTQYF
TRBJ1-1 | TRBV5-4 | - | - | TGTGCCAGCAGCTTGAACTGGGTCGAAGGTGAAGCTTTCTTT | CASSLNWVEGEAFF
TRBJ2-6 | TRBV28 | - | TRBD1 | TGTGCCAGCAGTTTAGCGGGACAGGGGGCTTATGGGGCCAACGTCCTGACTTTC | CASSLAGQGAYGANVLTF
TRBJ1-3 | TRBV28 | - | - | TGTGCCAGCAGTTTACATAGCCGGGCAGTTGGAAACACCATATATTTT | CASSLHSRAVGNTIYF
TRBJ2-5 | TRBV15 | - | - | TGTGCCACCAGCAGAGAGGGGCTAGTCGGAGAGACCCAGTACTTC | CATSREGLVGETQYF
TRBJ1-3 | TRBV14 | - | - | TGTGCCAGCAGCCACACCGAGTTATTACATTTT | CASSHTELLHF
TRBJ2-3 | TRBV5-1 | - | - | TGCGCCAGCAGCTTGAGAGGAATAGCAGATACGCAGTATTTT | CASSLRGIADTQYF
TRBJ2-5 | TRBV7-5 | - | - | TGTGTCAGAAGGGGGGCCCAGTACTTC | CVRRGAQYF
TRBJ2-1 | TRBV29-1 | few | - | TGCAGCGCTACGGGACTCCCCTACAATGAGCAGTTCTTC | CSATGLPYNEQFF
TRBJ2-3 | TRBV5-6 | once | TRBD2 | TGTGCCAGCAGGTGGCGGGGGGACACAGATACGCAGTATTTT | CASRWRGDTDTQYF
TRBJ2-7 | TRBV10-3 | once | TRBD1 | TGTGCCACCAGGGACAGGGCCTACGAGCAGTACTTC | CATRDRAYEQYF
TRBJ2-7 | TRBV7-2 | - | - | TGTGCCAGCGCCCGCACGGGTAATCCCTACGAGCAGTACTTC | CASARTGNPYEQYF
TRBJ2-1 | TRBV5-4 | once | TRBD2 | TGTGCCAGCAGCTTGACTAGCGGCCTGGGTGAGCAGTTCTTC | CASSLTSGLGEQFF
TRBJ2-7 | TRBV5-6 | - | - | TGTGCCAGCAGCCCAAGGTGGGATGAGTACGAGCAGTACTTC | CASSPRWDEYEQYF
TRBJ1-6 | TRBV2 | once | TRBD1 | TGTGCCAGCAGTGGAGGGACAGGGGTCCGAAATTCACCCCTCCACTTT | CASSGGTGVRNSPLHF
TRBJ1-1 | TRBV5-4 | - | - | TGTGCCAGCAGCTTGGGGACTGAAGCTTTCTTT | CASSLGTEAFF
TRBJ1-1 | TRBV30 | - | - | TGTGCCTGGAGTCGGCTGGGGGGAGCTTTCTTT | CAWSRLGGAFF
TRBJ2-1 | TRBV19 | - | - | TGTGCCAGTAGTGTGTCACATCCCAACAATGAGCAGTTCTTC | CASSVSHPNNEQFF
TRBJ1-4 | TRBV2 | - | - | TGTGCCAGCAGCGCGGGAGGGGCTAATGAAAAACTGTTTTTT | CASSAGGANEKLFF
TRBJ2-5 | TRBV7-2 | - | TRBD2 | TGTGCCAGCAGCTTAGGTTCACTAGCGGGGCTTAGAGAGACCCAGTACTTC | CASSLGSLAGLRETQYF
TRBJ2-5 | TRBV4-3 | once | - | TGCGCCAGCAGCCAACGGGACCGCGGGGAGACCCAGTACTTC | CASSQRDRGETQYF
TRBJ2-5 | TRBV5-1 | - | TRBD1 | TGCGCCAGCAGCTTGATGGGCGACAGGGGGGAGACCCAGTACTTC | CASSLMGDRGETQYF
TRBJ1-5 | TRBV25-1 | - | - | TGTGCCAGCAGGCGGGACTACAATCAGCCCCAGCATTTT | CASRRDYNQPQHF